These 4 T cell receptor beta chains were all obtained from the same sample, sequenced in a study of cytomegalovirus exposure and HLA in healthy donors. Produced via immunoSEQ multiplex PCR; TCRdb's table is partial and in-frame only. The table has around 73,000 clones, 70% to 90% seen once; the top ten hold 3.5% to 4%. Sequencing was done on a sample of PBMCs. The receptors were sampled from a woman aged 18-29 years in good health and CMV-seropositive.

The chain recombines TRBV7-2 with TRBJ2-7; tentative D call: TRBD1 (6 bases). Germline V gene lookup returns CDR1 SGHTA and CDR2 FQGNSA. The CDR3 is made up of 15 amino acids. With 2 bases removed from V and 2 bases from J, the gap between germline ends came to 13 bases. CDR3 residues: CASSLSRGPTYEQYF. DNA for the CDR3: TGTGCCAGCAGCTTAAGCAGGGGCCCGACCTACGAGCAGTACTTC.

The chain is built from TRBV5-6 and TRBJ1-1; D remains ambiguous. The V end lost 2 bases, the J end lost 5 bases, and 10 bases lay between the germline ends. CDR1 SGHDT and CDR2 YYEEEE come from the germline V gene. The CDR3 consists of 13 residues. CDR3 sequence: CASSFRLETEAFF. The CDR3 nucleotides are TGTGCCAGCAGCTTTCGGTTAGAAACTGAAGCTTTCTTT. Supplemented by reference TRBV5-6 and TRBJ1-1, the full variable domain reads DAGVTQSPTHLIKTRGQQVTLRCSPKSGHDTVSWYQQALGQGPQFIFQYYEEEERQRGNFPDRFSGHQFPNYSSELNVNALLLGDSALYLCASSFRLETEAFFGQGTRLTVV.

The V call is TRBV28, the J call TRBJ2-5, with TRBD2 matching over 7 bases. This CDR3 is 15 amino acids long. Germline V gives CDR1 MDHEN, CDR2 SYDVKM. The ends lost 9 bases at V and 4 bases at J; junction bases unmatched: 14. The CDR3 spells CASFKGGGSVETQYF. The CDR3, as DNA: TGTGCCAGTTTCAAGGGAGGCGGGAGCGTAGAGACCCAGTACTTC.

This chain links TRBV6-5 with TRBJ2-5, with a weak D call TRBD2 (5 bases). The CDR3 is 13 amino acids. The germline CDR1 and CDR2 sequences are MNHEY and SVGAGI. Trimming pared 5 bases from V and 7 bases from J, leaving 14 bases between. CDR3 in DNA: TGTGCCAGCAGTGGACGCCAAAGCGGGACCCAGTACTTC. Its translation is CASSGRQSGTQYF.